These 3 T cell receptor beta chains came from one sample sequenced in a study of OX40 agonist ivuxolimab in advanced cancers. Measured with immunoSEQ multiplex PCR; TCRdb has only the in-frame clones, and not every one. The sample holds about 82,000 clones; approximately 89% are singletons and the top ten take less than 2.5%. The sample here was CD4+ or CD8+ T cells sorted from blood, taken in a trial of the OX40 agonist ivuxolimab. These receptors came from an adult with an advanced solid tumor such as melanoma, head and neck, liver or kidney cancer.

The V call is TRBV6-5, the J call TRBJ1-2, with D tentatively TRBD1 (5 bases). Trimming pared 5 bases from V and 1 base from J, leaving 14 bases between. Germline lookup yields CDR1 MNHEY and CDR2 SVGAGI. This CDR3 contains 15 residues. The CDR3 reads CASSPDRGLNYGYTF. DNA for the CDR3: TGTGCCAGCAGTCCCGACAGAGGTCTTAACTATGGCTACACCTTC.

This clone was detected only once. This chain links TRBV7-3 with TRBJ2-5; D call uncertain. Germline assignment: CDR1 SGHTA and CDR2 FQGTGA. Trimming took 5 bases from V and 5 from J, leaving 15 bases between them. This CDR3 region has 14 residues. As DNA, the CDR3 is TGTGCCAGCAGCCCCCAGGCATTTGAGGAGACCCAGTACTTC. Amino acids: CASSPQAFEETQYF.

The chain is built from TRBV25-1 and TRBJ2-7, with D hard to call. The CDR3 is made up of 13 amino acids. From germline, CDR1 is MGHDK and CDR2 SYGVNS. The V gene lost 2 bases and the J gene lost 3 bases, with 8 bases spanning the gap. The CDR3 here is CASSEPSLYEQYF. CDR3 sequence (DNA): TGTGCCAGCAGTGAACCGTCCCTCTACGAGCAGTACTTC.